The clone carrying this TCR beta chain was seen more than once but under ten times. The record originates from a study of T cells in Graves' hyperthyroidism and ophthalmopathy. Authors of the study amplified TCR beta CDR3 regions from RNA transcripts. An initial round of RT-PCR targeting the TCR CDR3 relied on the HTBI primer set. TCRdb reprocessed the multiplex PCR reads with MiXCR, giving one entry per CDR3 protein. The table shows roughly 700,000 distinct CDR3 sequences, with around a third occurring only once. Germline V gene lookup returns CDR1 SGHRS and CDR2 YFSETQ. The CDR3 spans 14 residues. V dropped 1 base and J dropped 4 bases, with 11 bases sitting between them.

The TCR sequence derives from a woman between 35 and 50 years old with Graves' hyperthyroidism. The V and J genes are TRBV5-1 and TRBJ1-2; no firm D call. The material sequenced was blood. The DNA of the CDR3 is TGCGCCAGCAGCTTGAGCACAGTATCCTATGGCTACACCTTC. Amino acid sequence: CASSLSTVSYGYTF.